This T cell receptor (beta chain) was identified in a study of CD8 T cells in ankylosing spondylitis. Construction of TCR beta libraries was performed using quantitative 5'-RACE with molecular barcodes. TCRdb itself ran the 5' RACE reads through MiXCR, one entry per CDR3 protein. The sample lists about 300,000 distinct CDR3 sequences; about 9.9% were seen once. Study-wide results and caveats: About 8 highly homologous variants made up a TCR beta motif, and this motif appeared characteristic of ankylosing spondylitis blood.

The CDR3 is made up of 18 amino acids. Looked up from germline, CDR1 is SNHLY and CDR2 is FYNNEI. V gave up 11 bases and J gave up 3 bases; unmatched junction bases: 14. On this clonotype: Its antigen is undetermined.

The sequencing input was blood, either unsorted or a sorted T cell fraction (not recorded which). This sequence originates from a female donor with ankylosing spondylitis or in good health (not recorded which). The J gene is TRBJ2-2, the V gene TRBV2; 14 bases are shared with TRBD2. In DNA, the CDR3 is TGTGCCCTCTGGGGGGGACTAGCGGGAGTATATTACACCGGGGAGCTGTTTTTT. Its protein is CALWGGLAGVYYTGELFF.